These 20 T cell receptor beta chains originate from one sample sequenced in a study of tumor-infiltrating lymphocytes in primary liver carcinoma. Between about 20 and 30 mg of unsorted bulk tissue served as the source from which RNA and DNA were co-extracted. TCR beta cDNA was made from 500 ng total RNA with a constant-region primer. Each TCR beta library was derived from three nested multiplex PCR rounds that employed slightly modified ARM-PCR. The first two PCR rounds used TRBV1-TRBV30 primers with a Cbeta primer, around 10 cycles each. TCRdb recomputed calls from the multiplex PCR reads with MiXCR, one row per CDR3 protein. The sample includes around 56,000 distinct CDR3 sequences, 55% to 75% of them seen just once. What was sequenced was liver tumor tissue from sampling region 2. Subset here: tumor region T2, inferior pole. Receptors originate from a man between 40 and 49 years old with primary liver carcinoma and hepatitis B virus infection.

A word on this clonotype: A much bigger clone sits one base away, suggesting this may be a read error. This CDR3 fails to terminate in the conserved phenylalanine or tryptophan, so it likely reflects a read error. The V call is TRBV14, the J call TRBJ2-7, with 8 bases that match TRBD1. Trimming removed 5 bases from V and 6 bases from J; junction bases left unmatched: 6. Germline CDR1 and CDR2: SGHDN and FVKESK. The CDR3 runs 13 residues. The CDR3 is CASSSRTGSEQYI. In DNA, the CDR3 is TGTGCCAGCAGCTCCCGGACAGGGTCCGAGCAGTACATC.

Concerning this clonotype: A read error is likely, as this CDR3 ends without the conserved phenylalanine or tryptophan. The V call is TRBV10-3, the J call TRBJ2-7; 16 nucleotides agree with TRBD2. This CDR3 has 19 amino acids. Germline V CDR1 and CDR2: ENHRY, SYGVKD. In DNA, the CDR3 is TGTGTCATCACCAAACGTTCGGGACTAGCGGGAGGGTTCTCCTACGAGCAGTACTTA. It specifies CVITKRSGLAGGFSYEQYL.

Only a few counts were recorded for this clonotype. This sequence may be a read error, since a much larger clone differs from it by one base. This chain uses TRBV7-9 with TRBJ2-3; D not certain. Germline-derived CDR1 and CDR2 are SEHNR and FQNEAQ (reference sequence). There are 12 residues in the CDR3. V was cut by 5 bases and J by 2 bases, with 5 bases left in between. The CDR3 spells CASSLITDTQYF. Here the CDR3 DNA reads TGTGCCAGCAGCCTGATCACAGATACGCAGTATTTT.

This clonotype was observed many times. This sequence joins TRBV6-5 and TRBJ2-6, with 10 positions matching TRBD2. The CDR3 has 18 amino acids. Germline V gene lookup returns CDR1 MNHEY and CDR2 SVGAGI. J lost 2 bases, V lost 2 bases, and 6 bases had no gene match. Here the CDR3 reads CASSYNPSGSTGANVLTF. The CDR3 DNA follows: TGTGCCAGCAGTTACAATCCTAGCGGGAGTACTGGGGCCAACGTCCTGACTTTC.

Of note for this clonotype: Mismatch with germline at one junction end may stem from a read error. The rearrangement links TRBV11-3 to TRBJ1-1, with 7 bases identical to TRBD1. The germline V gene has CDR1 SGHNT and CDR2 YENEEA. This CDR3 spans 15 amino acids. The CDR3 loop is CARSLSAGGDTEAFF. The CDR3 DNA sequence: TGTGCCCGCAGCTTATCGGCAGGGGGGGACACTGAAGCTTTCTTT. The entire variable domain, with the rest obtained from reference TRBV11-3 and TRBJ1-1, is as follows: EAGVVQSPRYKIIEKKQPVAFWCNPISGHNTLYWYLQNLGQGPELLIRYENEEAVDDSQLPKDRFSAERLKGVDSTLKIQPAELGDSAVYLCARSLSAGGDTEAFFGQGTRLTVV.

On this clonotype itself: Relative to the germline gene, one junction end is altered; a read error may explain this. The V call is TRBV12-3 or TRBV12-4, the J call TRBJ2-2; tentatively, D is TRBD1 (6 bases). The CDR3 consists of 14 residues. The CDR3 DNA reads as TGTGCCAGCAGTCACCACATGGGGGCCGGGGAGCTGTTCTTT. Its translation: CASSHHMGAGELFF.

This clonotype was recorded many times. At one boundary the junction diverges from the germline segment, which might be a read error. In DNA, the CDR3 is TGTGCCAGCAACTTAGAGGGGAACTATGGCTACACCTTC. It translates to CASNLEGNYGYTF. The chain is built from TRBV11-2 and TRBJ1-2; a possible D gene is TRBD1 (5 bases). CDR3 length equals 13 residues. Germline V lookup: CDR1 SGHAT, CDR2 FQNNGV.

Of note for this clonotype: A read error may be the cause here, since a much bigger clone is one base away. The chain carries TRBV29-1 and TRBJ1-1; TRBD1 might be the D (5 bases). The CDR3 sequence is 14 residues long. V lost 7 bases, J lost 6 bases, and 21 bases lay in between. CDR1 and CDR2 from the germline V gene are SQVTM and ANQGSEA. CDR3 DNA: TGCAGCGGCCGCCGGGGGGGGGAGGACGCTGAAGCTTTCTTT. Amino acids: CSGRRGGEDAEAFF.

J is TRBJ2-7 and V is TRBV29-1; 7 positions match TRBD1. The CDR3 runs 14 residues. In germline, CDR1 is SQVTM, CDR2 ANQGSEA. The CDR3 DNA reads TGCGGCGCTGAAGGGGCCAGGGGGAAACACGAGCAGTACTTC. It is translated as CGAEGARGKHEQYF.

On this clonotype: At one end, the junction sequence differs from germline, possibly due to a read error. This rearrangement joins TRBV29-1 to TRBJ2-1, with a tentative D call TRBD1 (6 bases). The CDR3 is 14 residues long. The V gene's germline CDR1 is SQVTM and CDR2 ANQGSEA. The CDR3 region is CSVVGIGTYNEQFF. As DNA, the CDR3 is TGCAGCGTTGTGGGGATAGGGACATACAACGAGCAGTTCTTC.

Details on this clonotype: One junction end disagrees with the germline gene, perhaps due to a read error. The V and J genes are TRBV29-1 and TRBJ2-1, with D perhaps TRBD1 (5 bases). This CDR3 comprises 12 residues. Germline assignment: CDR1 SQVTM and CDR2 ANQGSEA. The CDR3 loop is CSGLQGFGELFF. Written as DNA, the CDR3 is TGCAGCGGACTGCAGGGTTTCGGTGAGCTGTTCTTC.

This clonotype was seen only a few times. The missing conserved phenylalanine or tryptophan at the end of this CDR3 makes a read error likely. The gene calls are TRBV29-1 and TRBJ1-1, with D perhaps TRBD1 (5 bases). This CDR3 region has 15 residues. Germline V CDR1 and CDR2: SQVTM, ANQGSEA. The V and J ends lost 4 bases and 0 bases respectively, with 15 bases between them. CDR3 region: CSVAGGWGMNTEAFI. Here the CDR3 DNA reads TGCAGCGTTGCCGGGGGGTGGGGCATGAACACTGAAGCTTTCATT.

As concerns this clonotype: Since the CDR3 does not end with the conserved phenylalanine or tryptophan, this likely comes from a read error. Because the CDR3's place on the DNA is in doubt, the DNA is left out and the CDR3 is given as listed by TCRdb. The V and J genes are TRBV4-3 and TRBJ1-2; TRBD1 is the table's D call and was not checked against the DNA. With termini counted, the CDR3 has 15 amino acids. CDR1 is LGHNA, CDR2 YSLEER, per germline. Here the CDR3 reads CASSQVAGTAYGYIL.

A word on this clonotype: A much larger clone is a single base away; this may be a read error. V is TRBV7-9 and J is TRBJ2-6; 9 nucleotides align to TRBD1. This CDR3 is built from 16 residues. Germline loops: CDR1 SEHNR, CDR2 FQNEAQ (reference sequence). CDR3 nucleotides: TGTGCCAGCAGACCCGGGACAGGGACCGGGGCCAGCGTCCTGACTTTC. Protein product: CASRPGTGTGASVLTF.

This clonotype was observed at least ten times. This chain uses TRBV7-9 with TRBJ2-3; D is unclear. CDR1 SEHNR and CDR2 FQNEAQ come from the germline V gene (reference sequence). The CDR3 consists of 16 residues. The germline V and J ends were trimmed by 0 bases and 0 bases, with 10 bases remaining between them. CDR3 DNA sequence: TGTGCCAGCAGCTTAGCGGCAGGACCCAGCACAGATACGCAGTATTTT. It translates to CASSLAAGPSTDTQYF.

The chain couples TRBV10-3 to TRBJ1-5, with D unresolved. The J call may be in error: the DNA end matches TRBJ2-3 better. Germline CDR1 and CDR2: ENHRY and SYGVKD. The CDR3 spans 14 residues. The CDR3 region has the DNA TGTGCCATCAGTGAGTATGAAGGCGATGAGCCCCAGTATTTT. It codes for CAISEYEGDEPQYF.

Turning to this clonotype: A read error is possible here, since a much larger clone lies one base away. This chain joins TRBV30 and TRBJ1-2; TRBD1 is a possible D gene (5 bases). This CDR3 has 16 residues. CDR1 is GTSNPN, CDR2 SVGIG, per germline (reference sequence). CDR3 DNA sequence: TGTGCCTGGAGTGAGCGGAGCCGGGACGGATTTTATGTCTACACCTTC. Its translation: CAWSERSRDGFYVYTF.

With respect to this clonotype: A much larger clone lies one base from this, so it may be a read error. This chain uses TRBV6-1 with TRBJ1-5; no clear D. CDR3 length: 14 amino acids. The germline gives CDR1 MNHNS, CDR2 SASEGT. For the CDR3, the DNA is TGTGCCAGCGGTGAGGCGAGGGAAAAGGCGCCCCAGCATTTT. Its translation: CASGEAREKAPQHF.

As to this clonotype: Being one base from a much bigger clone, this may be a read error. This chain's CDR3 is CASSLANGRNEQFF. The CDR3 nucleotides are TGCGCCAGCAGCTTGGCTAACGGGAGAAATGAGCAGTTCTTC. The chain recombines TRBV5-1 with TRBJ2-1; the D gene is possibly TRBD2 (6 bases). Germline CDR1 and CDR2: SGHRS and YFSETQ. There are 14 residues in the CDR3. Trimming removed 0 bases from V and 7 bases from J, with 11 bases in between.

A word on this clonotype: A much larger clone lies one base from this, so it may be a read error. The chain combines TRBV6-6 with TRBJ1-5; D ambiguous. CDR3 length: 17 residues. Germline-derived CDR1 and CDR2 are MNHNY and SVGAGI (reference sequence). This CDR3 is CASSPHLDDRFNRPQHF. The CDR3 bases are TGTGCCAGCAGCCCCCACCTGGACGATCGCTTCAATCGGCCCCAGCATTTT.